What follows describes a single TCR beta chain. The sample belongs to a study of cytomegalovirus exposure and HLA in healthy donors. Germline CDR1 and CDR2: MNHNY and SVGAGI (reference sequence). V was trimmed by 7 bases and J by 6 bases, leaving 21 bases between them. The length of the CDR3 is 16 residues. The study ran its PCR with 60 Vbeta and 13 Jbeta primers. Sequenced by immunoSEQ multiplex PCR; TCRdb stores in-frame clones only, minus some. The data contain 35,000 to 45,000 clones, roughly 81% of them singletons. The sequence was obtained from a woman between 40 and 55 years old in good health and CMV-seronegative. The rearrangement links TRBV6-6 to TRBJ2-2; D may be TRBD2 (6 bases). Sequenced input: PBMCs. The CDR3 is CASTPDGGSGAGELFF. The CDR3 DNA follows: TGTGCCAGCACCCCGGATGGCGGGTCGGGGGCCGGGGAGCTGTTTTTT.